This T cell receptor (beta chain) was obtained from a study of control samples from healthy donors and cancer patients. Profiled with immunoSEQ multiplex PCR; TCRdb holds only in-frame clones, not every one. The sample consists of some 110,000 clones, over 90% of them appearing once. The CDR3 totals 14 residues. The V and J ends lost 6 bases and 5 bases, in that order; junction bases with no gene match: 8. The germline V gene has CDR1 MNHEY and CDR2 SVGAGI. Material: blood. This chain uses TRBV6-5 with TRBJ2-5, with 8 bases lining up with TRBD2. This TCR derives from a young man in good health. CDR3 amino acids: CASRLTSAGETQYF. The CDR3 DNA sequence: TGTGCCAGCAGGTTGACTAGCGCAGGCGAGACCCAGTACTTC.